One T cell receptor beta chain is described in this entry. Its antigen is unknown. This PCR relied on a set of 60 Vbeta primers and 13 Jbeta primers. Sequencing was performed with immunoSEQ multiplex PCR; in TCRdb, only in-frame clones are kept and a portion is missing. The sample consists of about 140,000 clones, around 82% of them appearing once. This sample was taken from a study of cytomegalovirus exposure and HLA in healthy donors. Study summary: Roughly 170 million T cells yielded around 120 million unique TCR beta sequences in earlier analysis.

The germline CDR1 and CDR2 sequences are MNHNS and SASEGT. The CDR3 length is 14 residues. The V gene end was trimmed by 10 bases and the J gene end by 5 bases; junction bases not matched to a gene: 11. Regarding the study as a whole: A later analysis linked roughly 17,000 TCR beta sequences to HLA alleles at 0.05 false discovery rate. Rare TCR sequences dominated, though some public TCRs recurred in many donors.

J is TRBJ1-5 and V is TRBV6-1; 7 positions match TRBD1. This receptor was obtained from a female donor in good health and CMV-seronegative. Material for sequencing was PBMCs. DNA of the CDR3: TGTGCCATCTCTACAGGGGTTAGACATCAGCCCCAGCATTTT. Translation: CAISTGVRHQPQHF.